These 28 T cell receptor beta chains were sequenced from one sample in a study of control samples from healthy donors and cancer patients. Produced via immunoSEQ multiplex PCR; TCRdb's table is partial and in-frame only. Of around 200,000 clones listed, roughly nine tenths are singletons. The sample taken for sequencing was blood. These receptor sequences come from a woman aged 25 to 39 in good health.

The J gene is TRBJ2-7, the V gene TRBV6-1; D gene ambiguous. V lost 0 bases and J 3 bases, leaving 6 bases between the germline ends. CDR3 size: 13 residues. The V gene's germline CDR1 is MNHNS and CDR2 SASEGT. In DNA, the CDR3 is TGTGCCAGCAGTGAAGCACATAACTACGAGCAGTACTTC. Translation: CASSEAHNYEQYF.

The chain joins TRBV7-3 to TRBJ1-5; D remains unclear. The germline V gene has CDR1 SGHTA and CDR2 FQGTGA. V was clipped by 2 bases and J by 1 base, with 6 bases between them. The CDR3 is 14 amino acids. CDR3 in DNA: TGTGCCAGCAGCTTATCGGACAGCAATCAGCCCCAGCATTTT. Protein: CASSLSDSNQPQHF.

CDR3 nucleotides: TGTGCCAGCAGATTTCAGGGGGACTATCAGCCCCAGCATTTT. Amino acids: CASRFQGDYQPQHF. The chain carries TRBV6-6 and TRBJ1-5; 7 nucleotides agree with TRBD1. V lost 6 bases to trimming and J lost 5 bases; unmatched junction nucleotides: 7. The CDR3 is 14 residues long. Germline-derived CDR1 and CDR2 are MNHNY and SVGAGI (reference sequence).

CDR3 sequence (DNA): TGTGCCACCAGTGATCCCCGGACAGGGGGTCAGCCCCAGCATTTT. Its translation: CATSDPRTGGQPQHF. V usage is TRBV24-1 and J usage is TRBJ1-5; TRBD1 aligns across 10 bases. Germline V gives CDR1 KGHDR, CDR2 SFDVKD. The CDR3 has 15 amino acids. V lost 3 bases to trimming and J lost 6 bases; unmatched junction nucleotides: 4.

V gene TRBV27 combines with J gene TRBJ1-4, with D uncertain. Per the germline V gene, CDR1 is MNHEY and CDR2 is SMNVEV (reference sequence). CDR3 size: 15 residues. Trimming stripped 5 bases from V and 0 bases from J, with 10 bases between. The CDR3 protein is CASSPRAATNEKLFF. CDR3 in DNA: TGTGCCAGCAGTCCTCGGGCAGCAACTAATGAAAAACTGTTTTTT.

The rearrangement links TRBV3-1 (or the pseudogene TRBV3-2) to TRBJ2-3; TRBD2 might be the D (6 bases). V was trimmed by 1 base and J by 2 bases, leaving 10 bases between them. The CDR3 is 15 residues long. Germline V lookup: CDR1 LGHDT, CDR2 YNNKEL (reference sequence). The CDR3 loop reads CASSQGLVPTDTQYF. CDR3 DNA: TGTGCCAGCAGCCAAGGACTAGTCCCCACAGATACGCAGTATTTT.

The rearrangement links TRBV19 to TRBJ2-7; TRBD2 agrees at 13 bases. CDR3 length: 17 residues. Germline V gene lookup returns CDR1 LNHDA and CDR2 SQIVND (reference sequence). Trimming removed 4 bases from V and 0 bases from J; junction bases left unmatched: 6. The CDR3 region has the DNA TGTGCCAGTAGTAAGGGACTAGCGGGGACCCGCTCCTACGAGCAGTACTTC. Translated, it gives CASSKGLAGTRSYEQYF.

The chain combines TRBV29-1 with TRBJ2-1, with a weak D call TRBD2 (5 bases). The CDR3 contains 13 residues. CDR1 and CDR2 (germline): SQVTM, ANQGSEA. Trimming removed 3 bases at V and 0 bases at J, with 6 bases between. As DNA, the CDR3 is TGCAGCGTTGACGGGGTCTCCTACAATGAGCAGTTCTTC. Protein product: CSVDGVSYNEQFF.

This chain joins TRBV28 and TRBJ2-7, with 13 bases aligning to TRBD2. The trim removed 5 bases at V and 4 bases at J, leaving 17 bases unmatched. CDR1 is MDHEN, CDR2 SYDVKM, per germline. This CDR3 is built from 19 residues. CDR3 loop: CASSGAFLLAGGPMYEQYF. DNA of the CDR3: TGTGCCAGCAGTGGGGCTTTCCTACTAGCGGGAGGGCCGATGTACGAGCAGTACTTC.

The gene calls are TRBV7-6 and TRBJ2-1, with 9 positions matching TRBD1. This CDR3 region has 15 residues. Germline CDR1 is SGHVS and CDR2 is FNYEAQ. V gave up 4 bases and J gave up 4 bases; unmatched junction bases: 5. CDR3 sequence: CASSSGQGPYNEQFF. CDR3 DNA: TGTGCCAGCAGCTCGGGACAGGGCCCTTACAATGAGCAGTTCTTC.

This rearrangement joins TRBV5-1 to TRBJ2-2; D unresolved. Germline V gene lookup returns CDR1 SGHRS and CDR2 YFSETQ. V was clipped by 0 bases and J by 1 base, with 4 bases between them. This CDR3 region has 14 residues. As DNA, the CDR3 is TGCGCCAGCAGCTTGGTCGGGAACACCGGGGAGCTGTTTTTT. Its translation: CASSLVGNTGELFF.

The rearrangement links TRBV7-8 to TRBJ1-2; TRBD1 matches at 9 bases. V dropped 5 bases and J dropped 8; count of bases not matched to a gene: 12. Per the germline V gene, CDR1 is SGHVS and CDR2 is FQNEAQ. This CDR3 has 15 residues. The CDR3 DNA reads TGTGCCAGCAGCACCAGCCCGGGACAGGGCGGGGGCTACACCTTC. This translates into CASSTSPGQGGGYTF.

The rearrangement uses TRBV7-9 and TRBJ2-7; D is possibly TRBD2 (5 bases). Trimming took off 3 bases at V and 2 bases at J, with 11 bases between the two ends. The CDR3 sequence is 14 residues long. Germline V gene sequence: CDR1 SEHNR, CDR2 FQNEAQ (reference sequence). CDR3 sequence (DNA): TGTGCCAGCAGCTTTGGTCGGGATACCTACGAGCAGTACTTC. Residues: CASSFGRDTYEQYF. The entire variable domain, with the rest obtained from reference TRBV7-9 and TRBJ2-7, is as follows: DTGVSQNPRHKITKRGQNVTFRCDPISEHNRLYWYRQTLGQGPEFLTYFQNEAQLEKSRLLSDRFSAERPKGSFSTLEIQRTEQGDSAMYLCASSFGRDTYEQYFGPGTRLTVT.

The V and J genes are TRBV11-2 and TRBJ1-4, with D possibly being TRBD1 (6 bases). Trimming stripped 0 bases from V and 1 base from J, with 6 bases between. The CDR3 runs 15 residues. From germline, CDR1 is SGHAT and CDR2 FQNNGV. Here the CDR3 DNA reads TGTGCCAGCAGCTTAGAAGGGGGAACTAATGAAAAACTGTTTTTT. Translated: CASSLEGGTNEKLFF.

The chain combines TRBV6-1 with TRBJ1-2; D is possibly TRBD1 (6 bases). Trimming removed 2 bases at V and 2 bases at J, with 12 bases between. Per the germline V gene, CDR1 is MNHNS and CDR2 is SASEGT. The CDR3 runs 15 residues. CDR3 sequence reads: CASSERGARNYGYTF. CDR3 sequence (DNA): TGTGCCAGCAGTGAAAGGGGGGCGCGGAACTATGGCTACACCTTC.

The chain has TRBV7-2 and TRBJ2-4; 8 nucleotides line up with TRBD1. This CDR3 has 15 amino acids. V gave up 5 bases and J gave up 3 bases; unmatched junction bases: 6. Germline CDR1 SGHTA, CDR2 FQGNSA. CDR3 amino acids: CASSPQGAVKNIQYF. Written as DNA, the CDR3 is TGTGCCAGCAGCCCCCAGGGGGCGGTCAAAAACATTCAGTACTTC.

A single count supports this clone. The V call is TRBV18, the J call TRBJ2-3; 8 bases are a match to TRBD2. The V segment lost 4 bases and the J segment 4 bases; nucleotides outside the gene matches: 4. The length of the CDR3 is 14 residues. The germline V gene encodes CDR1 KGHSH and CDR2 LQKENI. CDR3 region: CASSLSGSPDTQYF. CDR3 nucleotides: TGTGCCAGCTCACTAAGCGGGAGCCCAGATACGCAGTATTTT.

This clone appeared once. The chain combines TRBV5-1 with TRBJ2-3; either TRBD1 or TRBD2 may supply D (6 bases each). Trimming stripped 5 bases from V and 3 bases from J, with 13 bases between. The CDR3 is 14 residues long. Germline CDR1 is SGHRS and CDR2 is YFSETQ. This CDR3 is CASRQGGGTDTQYF. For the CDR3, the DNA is TGCGCCAGCAGACAGGGTGGGGGGACAGATACGCAGTATTTT.

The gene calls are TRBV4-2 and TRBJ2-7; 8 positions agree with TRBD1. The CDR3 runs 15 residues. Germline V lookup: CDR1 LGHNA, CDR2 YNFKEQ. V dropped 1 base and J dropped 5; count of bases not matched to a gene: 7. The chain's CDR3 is CASSQAGAGGHEQYF. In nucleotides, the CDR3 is TGTGCCAGCAGCCAAGCAGGGGCAGGGGGCCACGAGCAGTACTTC.

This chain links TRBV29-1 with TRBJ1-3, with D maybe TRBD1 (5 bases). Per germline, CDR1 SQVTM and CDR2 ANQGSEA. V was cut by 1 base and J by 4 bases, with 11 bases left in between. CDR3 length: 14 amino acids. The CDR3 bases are TGCAGCGTTGAAGGGGGGGGGAGAGGAAACACCATATATTTT. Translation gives CSVEGGGRGNTIYF.

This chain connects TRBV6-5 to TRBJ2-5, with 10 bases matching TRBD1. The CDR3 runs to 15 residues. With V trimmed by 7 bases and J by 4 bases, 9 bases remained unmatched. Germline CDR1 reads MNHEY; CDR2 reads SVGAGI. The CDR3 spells CASTLTGGSAETQYF. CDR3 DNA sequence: TGTGCCAGCACGTTGACAGGGGGCTCGGCAGAGACCCAGTACTTC.

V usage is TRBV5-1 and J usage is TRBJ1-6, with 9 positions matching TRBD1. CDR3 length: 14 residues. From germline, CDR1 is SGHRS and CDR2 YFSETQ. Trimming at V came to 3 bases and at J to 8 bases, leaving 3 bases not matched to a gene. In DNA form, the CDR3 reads TGCGCCAGCAGCTACCGGGACAGGGATTCACCCCTCCACTTT. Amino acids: CASSYRDRDSPLHF.

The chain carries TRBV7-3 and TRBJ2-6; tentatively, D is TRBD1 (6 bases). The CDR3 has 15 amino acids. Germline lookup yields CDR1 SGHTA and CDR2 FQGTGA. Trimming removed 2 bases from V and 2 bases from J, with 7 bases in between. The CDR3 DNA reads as TGTGCCAGCAGCTTACAGGGGACTGGGGCCAACGTCCTGACTTTC. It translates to CASSLQGTGANVLTF.

This CDR3 is CASSPDYQETQYF. The DNA for the CDR3 is TGCGCCAGCAGCCCGGACTACCAAGAGACCCAGTACTTC. The J gene is TRBJ2-5, the V gene TRBV5-1; a weak D match, TRBD2 (5 bases). Germline V CDR1 and CDR2: SGHRS, YFSETQ. This CDR3 contains 13 residues. The germline V and J ends were trimmed by 4 bases and 0 bases, with 7 bases remaining between them.

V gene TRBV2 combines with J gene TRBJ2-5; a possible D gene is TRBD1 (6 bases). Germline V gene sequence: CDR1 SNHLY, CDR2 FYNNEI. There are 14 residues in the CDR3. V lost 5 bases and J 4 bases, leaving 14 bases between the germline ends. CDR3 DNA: TGTGCCAGCAGTCCCCAACAGGGAAGAGAGACCCAGTACTTC. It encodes CASSPQQGRETQYF.

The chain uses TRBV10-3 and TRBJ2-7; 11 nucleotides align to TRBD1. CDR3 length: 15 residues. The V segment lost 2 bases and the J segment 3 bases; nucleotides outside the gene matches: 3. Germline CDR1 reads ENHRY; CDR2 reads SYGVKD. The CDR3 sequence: CAISEGGTGGYEQYF. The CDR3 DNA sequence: TGTGCCATCAGTGAGGGCGGGACAGGGGGCTACGAGCAGTACTTC.

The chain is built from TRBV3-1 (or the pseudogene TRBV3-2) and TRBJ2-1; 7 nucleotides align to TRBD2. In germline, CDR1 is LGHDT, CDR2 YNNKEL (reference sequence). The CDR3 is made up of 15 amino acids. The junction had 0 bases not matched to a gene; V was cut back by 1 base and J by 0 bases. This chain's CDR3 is CASSQAGGSYNEQFF. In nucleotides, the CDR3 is TGTGCCAGCAGCCAAGCGGGGGGCTCCTACAATGAGCAGTTCTTC.

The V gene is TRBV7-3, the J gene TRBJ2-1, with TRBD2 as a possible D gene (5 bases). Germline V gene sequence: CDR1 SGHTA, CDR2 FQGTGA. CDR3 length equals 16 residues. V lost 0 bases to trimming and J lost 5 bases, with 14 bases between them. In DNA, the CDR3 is TGTGCCAGCAGCTTAACGTCGGGGTTGGGAGACAATGAGCAGTTCTTC. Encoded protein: CASSLTSGLGDNEQFF.